Each of the 7 T cell receptor beta chains below was sequenced from the same sample in a study of response to subunit inactivated influenza vaccine. TCRdb itself ran the RT-PCR reads through MiXCR, one entry per CDR3 protein. The sample consists of about 830,000 distinct CDR3 sequences, 18% of them appearing once. The sample here was PBMCs from blood, taken about 5 days after vaccination. The receptors derive from a man aged 50 or older who received an inactivated influenza vaccine.

The V and J genes are TRBV7-8 and TRBJ2-1, with D unclear. The V gene's germline CDR1 is SGHVS and CDR2 FQNEAQ. The CDR3 runs 16 residues. The germline V and J ends were trimmed by 1 base and 0 bases, with 10 bases remaining between them. The CDR3 protein is CASSLERGSSYNEQFF. CDR3 in DNA: TGTGCCAGCAGCTTAGAACGAGGTAGCTCCTACAATGAGCAGTTCTTC.

The chain employs TRBV28 and TRBJ2-1, with a weak D call TRBD2 (6 bases). V gave up 6 bases and J gave up 5 bases, with 20 bases separating them. CDR3 length equals 16 residues. The germline gives CDR1 MDHEN, CDR2 SYDVKM. In nucleotides, the CDR3 is TGTGCCAGCAGCAACCGCAAAGAGCGGGCAAACAATGAGCAGTTCTTC. Amino acid sequence: CASSNRKERANNEQFF.

The rearrangement links TRBV10-3 to TRBJ1-1; maybe TRBD1 (5 bases). CDR3 length: 14 residues. Germline V CDR1 and CDR2: ENHRY, SYGVKD. Trimming pared 3 bases from V and 3 bases from J, leaving 11 bases between. This CDR3 is CAISDRAAYTEAFF. The DNA for the CDR3 is TGTGCCATCAGTGACAGGGCTGCGTACACTGAAGCTTTCTTT.

This chain joins TRBV12-3 or TRBV12-4 and TRBJ2-7; 9 bases map to TRBD1. Trimming cost V 3 bases and J 6 bases; bases outside gene matches: 6. There are 14 residues in the CDR3. The CDR3 is CASSFRTGVFEQYF. CDR3 bases: TGTGCCAGCAGTTTCAGGACAGGGGTCTTCGAGCAGTACTTC.

The table lists this clonotype with many counts. This rearrangement joins TRBV7-2 to TRBJ1-2; D is perhaps TRBD1 (6 bases). V was trimmed by 4 bases and J by 8 bases, leaving 17 bases between them. Looked up from germline, CDR1 is SGHTA and CDR2 is FQGNSA. The CDR3 runs to 14 residues. CDR3 sequence reads: CASSSNSGGSGYTF. DNA of the CDR3: TGTGCCAGCAGCTCCAATAGTGGGGGCTCCGGCTACACCTTC. The full variable domain, its missing parts supplied by reference TRBV7-2 and TRBJ1-2, is GAGVSQSPSNKVTEKGKDVELRCDPISGHTALYWYRQSLGQGLEFLIYFQGNSAPDKSGLPSDRFSAERTGGSVSTLTIQRTQQEDSAVYLCASSSNSGGSGYTFGSGTRLTVV.

The chain links TRBV7-6 to TRBJ2-7; D gene unclear. The CDR3 is 16 amino acids. Germline assignment: CDR1 SGHVS and CDR2 FNYEAQ. V lost 1 base and J lost 2, with 15 bases in between. Here the CDR3 reads CASSLGFRRSPYEQYF. The CDR3 region has the DNA TGTGCCAGCAGCTTAGGGTTCCGGCGGAGTCCCTACGAGCAGTACTTC.

The V and J genes are TRBV20-1 and TRBJ2-7; weak D call: TRBD1 (6 bases). Germline CDR1 reads DFQATT; CDR2 reads SNEGSKA (reference sequence). Trimming shortened V by 4 bases and J by 3 bases, and 10 bases separated the two germline ends. This CDR3 contains 12 residues. The CDR3 loop reads CSAKDSNYEQYF. The CDR3 DNA follows: TGCAGTGCTAAGGACAGTAACTACGAGCAGTACTTC.